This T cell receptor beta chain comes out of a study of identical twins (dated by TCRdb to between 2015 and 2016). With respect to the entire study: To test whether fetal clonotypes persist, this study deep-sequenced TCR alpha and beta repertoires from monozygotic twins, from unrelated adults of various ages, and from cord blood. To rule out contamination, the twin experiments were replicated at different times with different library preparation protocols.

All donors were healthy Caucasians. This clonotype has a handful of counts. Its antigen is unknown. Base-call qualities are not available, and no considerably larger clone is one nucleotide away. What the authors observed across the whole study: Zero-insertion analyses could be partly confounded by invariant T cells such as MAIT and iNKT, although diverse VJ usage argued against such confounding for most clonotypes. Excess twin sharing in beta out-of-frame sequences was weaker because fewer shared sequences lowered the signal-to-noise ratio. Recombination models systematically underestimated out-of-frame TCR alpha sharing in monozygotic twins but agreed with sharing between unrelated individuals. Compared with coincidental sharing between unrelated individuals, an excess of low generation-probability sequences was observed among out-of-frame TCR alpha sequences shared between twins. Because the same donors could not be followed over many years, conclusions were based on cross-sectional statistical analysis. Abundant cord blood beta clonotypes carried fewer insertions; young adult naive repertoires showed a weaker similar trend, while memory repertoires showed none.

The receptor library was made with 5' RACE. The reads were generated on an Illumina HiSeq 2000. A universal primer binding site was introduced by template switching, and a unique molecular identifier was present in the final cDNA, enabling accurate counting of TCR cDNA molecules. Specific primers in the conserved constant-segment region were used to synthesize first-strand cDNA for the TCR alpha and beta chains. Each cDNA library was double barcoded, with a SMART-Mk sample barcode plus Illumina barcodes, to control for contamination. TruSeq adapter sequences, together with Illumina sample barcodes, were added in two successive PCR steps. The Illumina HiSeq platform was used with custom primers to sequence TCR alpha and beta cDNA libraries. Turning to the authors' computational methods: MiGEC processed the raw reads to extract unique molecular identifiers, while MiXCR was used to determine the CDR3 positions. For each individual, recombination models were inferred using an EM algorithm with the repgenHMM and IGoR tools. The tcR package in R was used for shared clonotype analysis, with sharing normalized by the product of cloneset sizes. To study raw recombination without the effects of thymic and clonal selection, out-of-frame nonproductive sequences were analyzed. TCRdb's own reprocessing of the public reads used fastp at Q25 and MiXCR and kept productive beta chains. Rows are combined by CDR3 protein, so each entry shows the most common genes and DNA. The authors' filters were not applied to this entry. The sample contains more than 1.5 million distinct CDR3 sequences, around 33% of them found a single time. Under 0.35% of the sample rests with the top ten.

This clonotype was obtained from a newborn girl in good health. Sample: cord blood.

The nucleotides are TGCAGTGCTAAAAGCAGGGCAGATACGCAGTATTTT. Its protein reads: CSAKSRADTQYF. The sequence is built from TRBV20-1 and TRBJ2-3, and the D gene may be TRBD1, 5 bases matching. The CDR3 starts with the cysteine, ends with the phenylalanine, and has 12 residues. Of the read, only the CDR3 DNA is kept; its 36 bases are in frame from base 1. The trim is 4 bases for V and 4 bases for J, with a gap of 9 bases between the germline ends. Taken from the germline V gene (reference sequence), the CDR1 and CDR2 loops are DFQATT and SNEGSKA.